This T cell receptor beta chain stems from a study of T-cell reconstitution after alpha-beta-depleted transplantation in children. Looked up from germline, CDR1 is GTSNPN and CDR2 is SVGIG (reference sequence). This CDR3 has 15 residues. Between the trimmed V and J ends, which lost 8 bases and 0 bases, there was a span of 14 bases. TCRbeta library preparation incorporated unique molecular identifiers. TCRdb ran MiXCR on the PCR reads and lists one entry per CDR3 protein. The sample includes about 340,000 distinct CDR3 sequences, about an eighth of them seen just once. The gene calls are TRBV30 and TRBJ1-6, with D possibly matching TRBD1 (5 bases). This TCR derives from a human donor who donated a stem cell graft to a child with Fanconi anemia. The sequencing used PBMCs, collected from the stem cell graft. The CDR3 sequence is CAARATSSYNSPLHF. CDR3 nucleotide sequence: TGTGCCGCCAGGGCGACGAGCTCCTATAATTCACCCCTCCACTTT.